This T cell receptor beta chain comes out of a study of blood T cell repertoires in COVID-19. Study summary: Acute and convalescent COVID-19 specimens originated in the United States, Italy and Spain. Nucleic acid was either cDNA or gDNA, and it came from T cells, B-cell-depleted T cells, or PBMCs.

Clones were sequenced by immunoSEQ multiplex PCR, and TCRdb holds only the in-frame ones, with some missing. The sample contains around 260,000 clones, approximately 84% of which appear only once. The CDR3 has 14 amino acids. Germline V lookup: CDR1 LNHDA, CDR2 SQIVND (reference sequence). V dropped 7 bases and J dropped 4; count of bases not matched to a gene: 5. This TCR was recovered from a person aged 65 to 85 with COVID-19, enrolled during active disease. The sequencing input was peripheral blood. This chain uses TRBV19 with TRBJ1-4; 8 bases fit TRBD1. The CDR3 DNA sequence: TGTGCCAGTAAGCGGGACAGGAGTAATGAAAAACTGTTTTTT. The encoded protein is CASKRDRSNEKLFF.